These 32 T cell receptor beta chains share one sample of origin, sequenced in a study of T-cell reconstitution after alpha-beta-depleted transplantation in children. The library targeted TCRbeta and was prepared with unique molecular identifiers. TCRdb re-called the PCR reads through MiXCR, storing one row per CDR3 protein. Of 400,000 to 500,000 distinct CDR3 sequences listed, 11% are singletons. The sample consisted of PBMCs from the stem cell graft donor, taken from the stem cell graft. The receptors stem from a human donor who donated a stem cell graft to a child with acute myeloid leukemia.

The chain combines TRBV10-3 with TRBJ1-4, with D unclear. Germline V gene sequence: CDR1 ENHRY, CDR2 SYGVKD. CDR3 length equals 13 residues. The V end lost 10 bases, the J end lost 7 bases, and 16 bases lay between the germline ends. The CDR3 nucleotides read TGTGCCACCGGGCCTAATAAAGGTGAAAAACTGTTTTTT. Residues: CATGPNKGEKLFF.

This clonotype was found a few times. The chain carries TRBV3-1 and TRBJ2-1, with 7 positions matching TRBD2. Germline V gives CDR1 LGHDT, CDR2 YNNKEL (reference sequence). Trimming took 6 bases from V and 4 from J; bases not matched to a gene: 9. This CDR3 region has 15 residues. The CDR3: CASSPREALYNEQFF. As DNA, the CDR3 is TGTGCCAGCAGTCCTCGGGAGGCCCTTTACAATGAGCAGTTCTTC.

This clonotype has only a few counts. This chain joins TRBV7-8 and TRBJ2-7, with 12 bases matching TRBD1. The CDR3 runs 15 residues. V shed 3 bases and J 2 bases; nucleotides not matched to a gene: 2. Germline V gene lookup returns CDR1 SGHVS and CDR2 FQNEAQ. The CDR3 here is CASSLGTGGPYEQYV. The CDR3 DNA reads TGTGCCAGCAGCTTGGGGACAGGGGGCCCCTACGAGCAGTACGTC.

This clonotype was counted between two and nine times. This chain links TRBV29-1 with TRBJ2-3; 9 bases map to TRBD1. J gave up 4 bases and V 5 bases, and 7 bases lay outside the gene matches. From germline, CDR1 is SQVTM and CDR2 ANQGSEA. The CDR3 runs 14 residues. The CDR3 DNA reads TGCAGCGTTAATCGGGGACAGGGCGCAGATACGCAGTATTTT. This gives the protein CSVNRGQGADTQYF.

In this sample, this clonotype turned up many times. The chain joins TRBV5-1 to TRBJ2-1; D could derive from TRBD1 or TRBD2 (6 bases each). V lost 4 bases to trimming and J lost 10 bases, with 18 bases between them. CDR3 size: 14 residues. In germline, CDR1 is SGHRS, CDR2 YFSETQ. The CDR3 spells CASSVNLGGWEQFF. The CDR3 nucleotides are TGCGCCAGCAGCGTGAACCTCGGGGGCTGGGAGCAGTTCTTC.

The table lists this clonotype with a few counts. The CDR3 nucleotides read TGCAGTGCTAGATCGTACAGGGATGAAAAACTGTTTTTT. Protein sequence: CSARSYRDEKLFF. The rearrangement uses TRBV20-1 and TRBJ1-4; a weak D match, TRBD1 (6 bases). The ends were cut back, 2 bases at V and 6 bases at J, with 10 bases in the middle. Per germline, CDR1 DFQATT and CDR2 SNEGSKA (reference sequence). The CDR3 is 13 residues long.

This clonotype has more than one count but fewer than ten. The V call is TRBV6-5, the J call TRBJ2-3, with D possibly being TRBD1 (5 bases). The V and J ends lost 0 bases and 3 bases respectively, with 13 bases between them. The CDR3 covers 16 residues. CDR1 and CDR2 (germline): MNHEY, SVGAGI. The CDR3 DNA sequence: TGTGCCAGCAGTTACTCTAGGCAGGGCTTAACAGATACGCAGTATTTT. The encoded protein is CASSYSRQGLTDTQYF.

Concerning this clonotype: This sequence may be a read error, since a much larger clone differs from it by one base. The V and J genes are TRBV6-1 and TRBJ2-1, with D perhaps matching TRBD1 or TRBD2 (5 bases each). The CDR3 is made up of 16 amino acids. Germline lookup yields CDR1 MNHNS and CDR2 SASEGT. The CDR3 here is CASSESRDGPYTEQFF. The CDR3 DNA sequence: TGTGCCAGCAGTGAATCCCGGGACGGACCGTACACTGAGCAGTTCTTC.

This clonotype was counted ten times or more. The chain joins TRBV20-1 to TRBJ2-3; 9 bases align to TRBD2. V trimming: 5 bases; J trimming: 3 bases; junction bases outside the gene matches: 12. Germline CDR1 and CDR2: DFQATT and SNEGSKA (reference sequence). The CDR3 sequence is 16 residues long. The CDR3 is CSAGGSSSGITDTQYF. The CDR3 region has the DNA TGCAGTGCTGGGGGGTCGTCTAGCGGGATTACAGATACGCAGTATTTT.

The V gene is TRBV20-1, the J gene TRBJ2-3; a possible D gene is TRBD2 (6 bases). Trimming took off 3 bases at V and 6 bases at J, with 13 bases between the two ends. The CDR3 runs to 13 residues. The germline V gene has CDR1 DFQATT and CDR2 SNEGSKA (reference sequence). For the CDR3, the DNA is TGCAGTGCTAGGTCCGGCGGGACGGATACGCAGTATTTT. Protein sequence: CSARSGGTDTQYF.

This clonotype was seen a handful of times. The chain carries TRBV5-1 and TRBJ2-3, with D possibly being TRBD2 (6 bases). This CDR3 region has 13 residues. V was clipped by 4 bases and J by 6 bases, with 12 bases between them. The germline V gene has CDR1 SGHRS and CDR2 YFSETQ. The CDR3 loop reads CASSTVADDTQYF. The CDR3 DNA sequence: TGCGCCAGCAGCACGGTAGCGGACGATACGCAGTATTTT.

The gene calls are TRBV5-1 and TRBJ1-2, with 9 nucleotides matching TRBD1. The CDR3 contains 14 residues. From germline, CDR1 is SGHRS and CDR2 YFSETQ. The V and J ends lost 4 bases and 6 bases, in that order; junction bases with no gene match: 7. CDR3 sequence (DNA): TGCGCCAGCAGCCTTGACAGGGGGAGAGATGGCTACACCTTC. Residues: CASSLDRGRDGYTF. The entire variable domain, with the rest obtained from reference TRBV5-1 and TRBJ1-2, is as follows: KAGVTQTPRYLIKTRGQQVTLSCSPISGHRSVSWYQQTPGQGLQFLFEYFSETQRNKGNFPGRFSGRQFSNSRSEMNVSTLELGDSALYLCASSLDRGRDGYTFGSGTRLTVV.

The sample holds a few counts of this clonotype. The chain carries TRBV19 and TRBJ1-1; unclear D gene. This CDR3 region has 15 residues. Per germline, CDR1 LNHDA and CDR2 SQIVND (reference sequence). V was shortened by 5 bases and J by 1 base, with 14 bases between the two germline ends. The CDR3 region is CASSARTGRNTEAFF. In DNA, the CDR3 is TGTGCCAGTAGTGCCCGGACGGGGAGGAACACTGAAGCTTTCTTT.

There are a few counts of this clonotype. The V and J genes are TRBV25-1 and TRBJ1-5, with D unresolved. CDR1 and CDR2 (germline): MGHDK, SYGVNS. CDR3 length: 14 residues. Trimming stripped 4 bases from V and 0 bases from J, with 7 bases between. The CDR3 reads CASSGLYSNQPQHF. For the CDR3, the DNA is TGTGCCAGCAGTGGATTGTATAGCAATCAGCCCCAGCATTTT. Based on the CDR3 plus reference TRBV25-1 and TRBJ1-5, the full variable domain is EADIYQTPRYLVIGTGKKITLECSQTMGHDKMYWYQQDPGMELHLIHYSYGVNSTEKGDLSSESTVSRIRTEHFPLTLESARPSHTSQYLCASSGLYSNQPQHFGDGTRLSIL.

The chain uses TRBV30 and TRBJ1-5; 9 bases match TRBD1. The germline V gene encodes CDR1 GTSNPN and CDR2 SVGIG (reference sequence). The CDR3 has 13 amino acids. Trimming took 5 bases from V and 3 from J; bases not matched to a gene: 2. The CDR3 sequence: CAWGQGNNQPQHF. The CDR3 coding sequence is TGTGCCTGGGGACAGGGGAACAATCAGCCCCAGCATTTT. Using reference TRBV30 and TRBJ1-5 for the parts outside the CDR3, the full variable domain is SQTIHQWPATLVQPVGSPLSLECTVEGTSNPNLYWYRQAAGRGLQLLFYSVGIGQISSEVPQNLSASRPQDRQFILSSKKLLLSDSGFYLCAWGQGNNQPQHFGDGTRLSIL.

This clonotype was seen only a few times. V gene TRBV5-1 combines with J gene TRBJ2-1; no definite D call. Germline CDR1 reads SGHRS; CDR2 reads YFSETQ. The V end was cut by 0 bases, the J end by 6 bases, with 13 bases between. The CDR3 consists of 15 residues. As DNA, the CDR3 is TGCGCCAGCAGCTTGGCCCCACCCGACCTCAATGAGCAGTTCTTC. Translation gives CASSLAPPDLNEQFF.

This clonotype was seen ten or more times. The chain recombines TRBV29-1 with TRBJ2-3; D is unresolved. Trimming took off 4 bases at V and 2 bases at J, with 10 bases between the two ends. This CDR3 contains 13 residues. Germline V lookup: CDR1 SQVTM, CDR2 ANQGSEA. The CDR3 nucleotides are TGCAGCGTTGTTCCGCAGTCCACAGATACGCAGTATTTT. Translation: CSVVPQSTDTQYF.

This clonotype was seen a few times. The gene calls are TRBV27 and TRBJ2-7; D could derive from TRBD1 or TRBD2 (5 bases each). There are 19 residues in the CDR3. Deletions cut 9 bases from V and 0 bases from J, with 30 bases between. Looked up from germline, CDR1 is MNHEY and CDR2 is SMNVEV (reference sequence). CDR3 DNA sequence: TGTGCCAGTTGGAGGCAGGGAAATGACGACCCCTTAAGCTCCTACGAGCAGTACGTC. Protein: CASWRQGNDDPLSSYEQYV.

There are a few counts of this clonotype. The chain uses TRBV20-1 and TRBJ1-1; no reliable D call. Deletions cut 0 bases from V and 3 bases from J, with 11 bases between. The CDR3 has 14 amino acids. CDR1 is DFQATT and CDR2 is SNEGSKA in the germline V gene (reference sequence). Here the CDR3 reads CSARDLQKHTEAFF. The CDR3 DNA sequence: TGCAGTGCTAGAGATCTCCAGAAGCACACTGAAGCTTTCTTT.

The chain carries TRBV12-3 or TRBV12-4 and TRBJ2-1; the D gene is possibly TRBD1 (6 bases). This CDR3 is built from 14 residues. Trimming took off 5 bases at V and 4 bases at J, with 12 bases between the two ends. CDR3 region: CASSHRDKYNEQFF. The DNA for the CDR3 is TGTGCCAGCAGTCACCGGGACAAGTACAATGAGCAGTTCTTC.

On this clonotype: A read error may be the cause here, since a much bigger clone is one base away. J is TRBJ2-3 and V is TRBV3-1, with a possible D match to TRBD2 (6 bases). The CDR3 extends over 14 amino acids. Germline loops: CDR1 LGHDT, CDR2 YNNKEL (reference sequence). The CDR3 spells CASIQVSSVDTQYF. The DNA of the CDR3 is TGTGCCAGCATCCAAGTTTCTAGCGTAGATACGCAGTATTTT.

The chain joins TRBV27 to TRBJ2-1, with 13 positions matching TRBD2. The CDR3 contains 14 residues. CDR1 is MNHEY, CDR2 SMNVEV, per germline (reference sequence). Trimming cost V 6 bases and J 7 bases; bases outside gene matches: 3. This CDR3 reads CASRLAGGPNEQFF. The CDR3 region has the DNA TGTGCCAGCAGACTAGCGGGGGGGCCGAATGAGCAGTTCTTC.

The V call is TRBV7-8, the J call TRBJ1-5; D is uncertain. V was clipped by 1 base and J by 5 bases, with 9 bases between them. Germline assignment: CDR1 SGHVS and CDR2 FQNEAQ. CDR3 size: 14 residues. CDR3 amino acids: CASSLDGSYQPQHF. Written as DNA, the CDR3 is TGTGCCAGCAGCTTAGACGGGTCCTATCAGCCCCAGCATTTT.

The CDR3 coding sequence is TGTGCCAGTGGACAGGGTGGCAATCAGCCCCAGCATTTT. Translating gives CASGQGGNQPQHF. The chain couples TRBV7-9 to TRBJ1-5; the match to TRBD1 covers 8 bases. The CDR3 totals 13 residues. CDR1 and CDR2 (germline): SEHNR, FQNEAQ (reference sequence). J lost 2 bases, V lost 9 bases, and 3 bases had no gene match.

This sequence joins TRBV2 and TRBJ2-7; 8 positions match TRBD1. This CDR3 region has 13 residues. Germline-derived CDR1 and CDR2 are SNHLY and FYNNEI. V dropped 4 bases and J dropped 3; count of bases not matched to a gene: 2. The CDR3 loop reads CASSVDRGYEQYF. The CDR3 nucleotides read TGTGCCAGCAGTGTTGACAGGGGCTACGAGCAGTACTTC.

V gene TRBV29-1 combines with J gene TRBJ2-1; 12 positions match TRBD2. CDR1 is SQVTM, CDR2 ANQGSEA, per germline. CDR3 length: 17 residues. Trimming removed 2 bases from V and 9 bases from J; junction bases left unmatched: 14. For the CDR3, the DNA is TGCAGCGTTGAACTCGCACCGGGACTAGCGGGTCTGGGTGAGCAGTTCTTC. Translation gives CSVELAPGLAGLGEQFF.

This clonotype was counted at least ten times. The chain is built from TRBV5-1 and TRBJ2-3; unclear D gene. Germline CDR1 is SGHRS and CDR2 is YFSETQ. Trimming removed 2 bases at V and 1 base at J, with 11 bases between. CDR3 length: 15 amino acids. The CDR3 DNA reads TGCGCCAGCAGCTTATTTGGGCTGGGCACAGATACGCAGTATTTT. Its translation: CASSLFGLGTDTQYF.

This clonotype was found a few times. This chain links TRBV7-2 with TRBJ2-7; D possibly uses TRBD1 or TRBD2 (5 bases each). Germline assignment: CDR1 SGHTA and CDR2 FQGNSA. Trimming stripped 1 base from V and 3 bases from J, with 10 bases between. The CDR3 totals 14 residues. As DNA, the CDR3 is TGTGCCAGCAGCTTAGGGGACCAGGTCTACGAGCAGTACTTC. It yields the protein CASSLGDQVYEQYF.

The rearrangement links TRBV18 to TRBJ2-3; D ambiguous. The V and J ends lost 5 bases and 6 bases respectively, with 9 bases between them. CDR1 is KGHSH and CDR2 is LQKENI in the germline V gene. The CDR3 runs to 12 residues. CDR3 loop: CASSSNRDTQYF. CDR3 coding DNA: TGTGCCAGCTCATCAAACCGGGATACGCAGTATTTT.

Many counts were recorded for this clonotype. The rearrangement joins TRBV4-3 to TRBJ2-1, with 9 bases identical to TRBD2. The CDR3 runs to 16 residues. Germline loops: CDR1 LGHNA, CDR2 YSLEER. V was clipped by 0 bases and J by 1 base; unmatched bases: 1. The CDR3 DNA reads TGCGCCAGCAGCCAAGATAGCGGGAGATCCTACAATGAGCAGTTCTTC. Translating it yields CASSQDSGRSYNEQFF.

The chain combines TRBV7-9 with TRBJ2-1, with 10 nucleotides matching TRBD2. Germline trimming cut 6 bases from V and 7 bases from J; bases unmatched to any gene: 12. CDR1 and CDR2 from the germline V gene are SEHNR and FQNEAQ (reference sequence). The CDR3 extends over 16 amino acids. CDR3 in DNA: TGTGCCAGCAGTTACGAGCGGGAGGGCCTATGGAATGAGCAGTTCTTC. As protein: CASSYEREGLWNEQFF.

This clonotype was seen a few times. The J gene is TRBJ2-1, the V gene TRBV20-1, with 12 bases lining up with TRBD2. Germline trimming cut 1 base from V and 6 bases from J; bases unmatched to any gene: 4. The CDR3 consists of 15 residues. Germline-derived CDR1 and CDR2 are DFQATT and SNEGSKA (reference sequence). This CDR3 reads CSARGLAGVGNEQFF. In nucleotides, the CDR3 is TGCAGTGCTAGAGGACTAGCGGGAGTAGGCAATGAGCAGTTCTTC.